Listed below are T cell receptor beta chains from one sample, sequenced in a study of cytomegalovirus exposure and HLA in healthy donors. The method was immunoSEQ multiplex PCR; TCRdb's version includes in-frame clones alone and lacks a portion of them. Here the sample spans roughly 300,000 clones, 88% being singletons. The sequenced sample was PBMCs. The receptors derive from a woman younger than 30 in good health and CMV-seronegative. Both conserved end residues are part of each CDR3. Fields, in order: D gene, clone size, V gene, J gene, CDR3 length, CDR3 protein. The D gene is left open where the match is weak. Expanded clones get a size class; other rows say once, few or many, or leave the size out.

TRBD1,.,TRBV9,TRBJ1-2,14,CASSVDGQGYGYTF
.,.,TRBV27,TRBJ2-1,12,CASSFNKNEQFF
.,few,TRBV7-2,TRBJ2-1,12,CASSAGANEQFF
TRBD1,.,TRBV25-1,TRBJ2-2,16,CASSEWAGGATGELFF
.,.,TRBV7-9,TRBJ2-1,16,CASSLLTNRLYNEQFF
.,.,TRBV28,TRBJ1-1,12,CASSYEDTEAFF
TRBD1,.,TRBV27,TRBJ1-2,12,CASRQGASGYTF
TRBD2,.,TRBV7-2,TRBJ2-1,19,CASSLGGRGGPAGANEQFF
TRBD2,.,TRBV2,TRBJ2-3,14,CASRPGLAGPSQYF
.,.,TRBV7-2,TRBJ1-6,15,CASSLEGGYNSPLHF
.,.,TRBV5-1,TRBJ1-2,16,CASSFSQRGFEDGYTF
TRBD1,.,TRBV14,TRBJ2-7,15,CASSPSTGGAGPVSF
.,.,TRBV5-1,TRBJ2-3,17,CASSSTEDWGLTDTQYF
TRBD1,.,TRBV5-5,TRBJ1-2,13,CASSRQGDYGYTF